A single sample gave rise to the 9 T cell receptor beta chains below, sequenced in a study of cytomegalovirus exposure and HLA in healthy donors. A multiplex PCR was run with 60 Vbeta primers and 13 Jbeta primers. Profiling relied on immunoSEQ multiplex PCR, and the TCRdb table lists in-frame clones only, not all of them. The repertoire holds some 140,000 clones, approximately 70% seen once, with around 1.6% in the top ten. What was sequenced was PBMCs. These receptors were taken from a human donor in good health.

CDR3 region: CASSAGTSGQDEQFF. Here the CDR3 DNA reads TGTGCCAGCAGCGCCGGGACTAGCGGGCAGGACGAGCAGTTCTTC. The chain is built from TRBV9 and TRBJ2-1, with 12 bases that match TRBD2. This CDR3 contains 15 residues. V lost 3 bases, J lost 10 bases, and 8 bases stayed unmatched. CDR1 and CDR2 from the germline V gene are SGDLS and YYNGEE.

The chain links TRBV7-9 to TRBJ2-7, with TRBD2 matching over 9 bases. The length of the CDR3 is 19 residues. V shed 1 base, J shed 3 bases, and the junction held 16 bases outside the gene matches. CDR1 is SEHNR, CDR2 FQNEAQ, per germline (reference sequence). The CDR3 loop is CASSLGGASGAPSFYEQYF. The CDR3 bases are TGTGCCAGCAGCTTAGGCGGGGCTAGCGGGGCCCCGTCCTTCTACGAGCAGTACTTC.

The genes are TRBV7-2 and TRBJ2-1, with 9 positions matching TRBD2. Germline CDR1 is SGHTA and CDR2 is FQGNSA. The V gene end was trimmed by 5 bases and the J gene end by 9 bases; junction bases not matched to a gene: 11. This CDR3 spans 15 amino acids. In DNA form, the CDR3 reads TGTGCCAGCAGCCCGGGGGGCGGGAGGGCTGGTGAGCAGTTCTTC. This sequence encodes CASSPGGGRAGEQFF.

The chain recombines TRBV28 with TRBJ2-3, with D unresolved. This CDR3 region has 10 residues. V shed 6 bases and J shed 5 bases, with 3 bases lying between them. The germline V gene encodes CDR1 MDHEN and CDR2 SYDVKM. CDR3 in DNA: TGTGCCAGCAGGCGAGATACGCAGTATTTT. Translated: CASRRDTQYF.

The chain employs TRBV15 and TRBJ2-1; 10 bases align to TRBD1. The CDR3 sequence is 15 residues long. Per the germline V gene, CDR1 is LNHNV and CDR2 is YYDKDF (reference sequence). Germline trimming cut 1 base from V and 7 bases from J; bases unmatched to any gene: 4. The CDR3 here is CATSRGQGAGNEQFF. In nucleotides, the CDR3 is TGTGCCACCAGCAGAGGACAGGGGGCAGGGAATGAGCAGTTCTTC.

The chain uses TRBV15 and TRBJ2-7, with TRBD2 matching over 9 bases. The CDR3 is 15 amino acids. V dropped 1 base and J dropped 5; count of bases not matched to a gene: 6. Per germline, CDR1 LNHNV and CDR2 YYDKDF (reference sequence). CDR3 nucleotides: TGTGCCACCAGCAGAGCGGGTAGCGGGAGCCACGAGCAGTACTTC. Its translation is CATSRAGSGSHEQYF.

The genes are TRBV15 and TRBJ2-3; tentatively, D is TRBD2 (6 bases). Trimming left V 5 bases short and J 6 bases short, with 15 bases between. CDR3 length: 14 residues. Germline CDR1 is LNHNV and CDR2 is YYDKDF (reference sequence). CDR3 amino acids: CATSEGLNGDTQYF. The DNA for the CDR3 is TGTGCCACCAGCGAGGGACTGAACGGGGATACGCAGTATTTT.

The CDR3 reads CASSQDPDVGDIMNTEAFF. DNA of the CDR3: TGCGCCAGCAGCCAAGATCCAGACGTCGGGGACATTATGAACACTGAAGCTTTCTTT. The rearrangement joins TRBV4-1 to TRBJ1-1; D possibly corresponds to TRBD1 (6 bases). V lost 0 bases and J 0 bases, leaving 20 bases between the germline ends. CDR1 MGHRA and CDR2 YSYEKL come from the germline V gene. This CDR3 comprises 19 residues.

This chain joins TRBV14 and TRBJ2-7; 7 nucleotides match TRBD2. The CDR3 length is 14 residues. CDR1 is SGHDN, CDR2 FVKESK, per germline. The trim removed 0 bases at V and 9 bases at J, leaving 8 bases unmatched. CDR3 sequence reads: CASSQDLNGEGQYF. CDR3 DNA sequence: TGTGCCAGCAGCCAAGATCTTAATGGGGAGGGGCAGTACTTC.